A single sample is the source of the 20 T cell receptor beta chains below, sequenced in a study of siplizumab effects on memory and regulatory T cells (dated by TCRdb to the late 2010s). Libraries were prepared through the immunoSEQ multiplex PCR assay. The table comes from immuneACCESS by way of TCRdb, which keeps in-frame sequences with V and J called. Part of the clones is missing from these tables; in studies checked, under half for an unresolved V gene and the rest for unknown reasons. Recorded for this sample are fewer than 130,000 clones; around nine tenths of them occurred a single time. In total, the top ten clones hold 1% to 1.5% of the sample. The sequenced sample consisted of CD4+ T cells sorted from blood. These receptors all stem from a human donor in good health.

The chain couples TRBV18 to TRBJ2-3; D unresolved. CDR1 and CDR2 from the germline V gene are KGHSH and LQKENI. The CDR3 loop spans 14 amino acids. Trimming left V 3 bases short and J 2 bases short, with 9 bases between. CDR3 sequence reads: CASSPLAATDTQYF. CDR3 DNA sequence: TGTGCCAGCTCACCTCTGGCGGCCACAGATACGCAGTATTTT. The entire variable domain, with the rest obtained from reference TRBV18 and TRBJ2-3, is as follows: NAGVMQNPRHLVRRRGQEARLRCSPMKGHSHVYWYRQLPEEGLKFMVYLQKENIIDESGMPKERFSAEFPKEGPSILRIQQVVRGDSAAYFCASSPLAATDTQYFGPGTRLTVL.

The chain joins TRBV7-9 to TRBJ1-3, with TRBD1 identical over 7 bases. This CDR3 has 15 residues. V shed 1 base and J 4 bases; nucleotides not matched to a gene: 4. The germline gives CDR1 SEHNR, CDR2 FQNEAQ (reference sequence). CDR3 region: CASSLVAGGGNTIYF. The CDR3, as DNA: TGTGCCAGCAGCTTAGTCGCAGGGGGAGGAAACACCATATATTTT. The whole variable domain, remainder taken from reference TRBV7-9 and TRBJ1-3, is DTGVSQNPRHKITKRGQNVTFRCDPISEHNRLYWYRQTLGQGPEFLTYFQNEAQLEKSRLLSDRFSAERPKGSFSTLEIQRTEQGDSAMYLCASSLVAGGGNTIYFGEGSWLTVV.

A single count supports this clone. The chain employs TRBV27 and TRBJ2-2; D may be TRBD2 (6 bases). The V gene's germline CDR1 is MNHEY and CDR2 SMNVEV (reference sequence). The CDR3 loop spans 18 amino acids. The V end was cut by 3 bases, the J end by 7 bases, with 24 bases between. The DNA of the CDR3 is TGTGCCAGCAGTTTGCTCCAATTTTGGGGGGAGCAGGGCGGGGAGCTGTTTTTT. The encoded protein is CASSLLQFWGEQGGELFF.

V and J are TRBV6-5 and TRBJ2-5; maybe TRBD1 (6 bases). Deletions cut 2 bases from V and 7 bases from J, with 14 bases between. CDR1 is MNHEY and CDR2 is SVGAGI in the germline V gene. The CDR3 totals 14 residues. The DNA for the CDR3 is TGTGCCAGCAGTTACCAAAACAGGGCGGGGACCCAGTACTTC. The encoded protein is CASSYQNRAGTQYF.

The chain couples TRBV6-4 to TRBJ2-1; no reliable D call. The CDR3 is 13 amino acids. V lost 8 bases and J 2 bases, leaving 10 bases between the germline ends. The germline V gene encodes CDR1 MRHNA and CDR2 SNTAGT. The DNA for the CDR3 is TGTGCCAGCGCGAGGACCACCTACAATGAGCAGTTCTTC. Translating gives CASARTTYNEQFF.

The rearrangement uses TRBV5-6 and TRBJ1-2; 7 nucleotides line up with TRBD1. Germline CDR1 reads SGHDT; CDR2 reads YYEEEE. The V and J ends lost 0 bases and 4 bases, in that order; junction bases with no gene match: 3. This CDR3 has 14 residues. CDR3 sequence (DNA): TGTGCCAGCAGCTTGGACAGGGGATCCTATGGCTACACCTTC. It is translated as CASSLDRGSYGYTF.

V gene TRBV27 combines with J gene TRBJ1-4; D is ambiguous. V was cut by 8 bases and J by 8 bases, with 15 bases left in between. The CDR3 has 13 amino acids. Germline V CDR1 and CDR2: MNHEY, SMNVEV (reference sequence). The CDR3 DNA is TGTGCCAGCGGTAGGAGGGAGGACGAAAAACTGTTTTTT. Its translation is CASGRREDEKLFF.

The chain has TRBV10-3 and TRBJ2-5, with 8 nucleotides matching TRBD1. Germline values: CDR1 ENHRY, CDR2 SYGVKD. V trimming: 4 bases; J trimming: 5 bases; junction bases outside the gene matches: 6. This CDR3 is built from 14 residues. Written as DNA, the CDR3 is TGTGCCATCAGTGGTACCGGGACAGGCGAGACCCAGTACTTC. Translation gives CAISGTGTGETQYF.

The chain combines TRBV9 with TRBJ2-1; either TRBD1 or TRBD2 may fit D (6 bases each). CDR3 length: 15 residues. From germline, CDR1 is SGDLS and CDR2 YYNGEE. Between the trimmed V and J ends, which lost 0 bases and 6 bases, there was a span of 13 bases. Written as DNA, the CDR3 is TGTGCCAGCAGCGTAGGGGGGGCAGGACGCAATGAGCAGTTCTTC. Its protein product is CASSVGGAGRNEQFF.

This clone was recorded only once. The J gene is TRBJ1-5, the V gene TRBV10-3, with D unclear. The CDR3 sequence is 15 residues long. V lost 2 bases to trimming and J lost 0 bases, with 8 bases between them. Looked up from germline, CDR1 is ENHRY and CDR2 is SYGVKD. In DNA form, the CDR3 reads TGTGCCATCAGTGAGGGACGGAATAGCAATCAGCCCCAGCATTTT. This gives the protein CAISEGRNSNQPQHF.

V and J are TRBV19 and TRBJ1-2, with 10 bases fitting TRBD1. J lost 8 bases, V lost 3 bases, and 9 bases had no gene match. From germline, CDR1 is LNHDA and CDR2 SQIVND (reference sequence). The CDR3 has 15 residues. CDR3 residues: CASSIGTGEWSGYTF. CDR3 in DNA: TGTGCCAGTAGTATTGGGACAGGGGAATGGTCGGGCTACACCTTC. Full variable domain (remainder filled in from reference TRBV19 and TRBJ1-2): DGGITQSPKYLFRKEGQNVTLSCEQNLNHDAMYWYRQDPGQGLRLIYYSQIVNDFQKGDIAEGYSVSREKKESFPLTVTSAQKNPTAFYLCASSIGTGEWSGYTFGSGTRLTVV.

This clone was observed once. The chain uses TRBV6-4 and TRBJ1-5; tentative D call: TRBD1 (5 bases). The CDR3 loop spans 12 amino acids. The germline gives CDR1 MRHNA, CDR2 SNTAGT. V lost 7 bases and J lost 6, with 10 bases in between. The CDR3 DNA reads as TGTGCCAGCACAGGGAGGTCTCAGCCCCAGCATTTT. The encoded protein is CASTGRSQPQHF.

The rearrangement uses TRBV18 and TRBJ1-5; TRBD1 might be the D (6 bases). Trimming took 4 bases from V and 6 from J, leaving 10 bases between them. The CDR3 extends over 13 amino acids. Germline V gene sequence: CDR1 KGHSH, CDR2 LQKENI. The CDR3 loop is CASSQGQGQPQHF. CDR3 sequence (DNA): TGTGCCAGCTCACAGGGACAAGGTCAGCCCCAGCATTTT.

V usage is TRBV6-6 and J usage is TRBJ1-5; TRBD1 matches 8 bases. Germline CDR1 and CDR2: MNHNY and SVGAGI (reference sequence). The length of the CDR3 is 12 residues. After removal of 6 bases from V and 5 bases from J, the junction contained 0 bases not matched to a gene. Here the CDR3 DNA reads TGTGCCAGCAGGACAGGGGATCAGCCCCAGCATTTT. Translating it yields CASRTGDQPQHF.

This chain connects TRBV29-1 to TRBJ1-4; no clear D. The CDR3 runs 10 residues. Trimming pared 7 bases from V and 5 bases from J, leaving 5 bases between. Germline CDR1 reads SQVTM; CDR2 reads ANQGSEA. The CDR3 reads CSASNEKLFF. CDR3 bases: TGCAGCGCCTCAAATGAAAAACTGTTTTTT.

This clone was seen more than once but under ten times. The chain combines TRBV19 with TRBJ2-7, with D perhaps matching TRBD2 (5 bases). Germline-derived CDR1 and CDR2 are LNHDA and SQIVND (reference sequence). The CDR3 is 13 residues long. V was cut by 5 bases and J by 7 bases, with 15 bases left in between. DNA of the CDR3: TGTGCCAGTAGTCAAGATTTATCGGGGGAGCAGTACTTC. Residues: CASSQDLSGEQYF.

The rearrangement joins TRBV6-1 to TRBJ1-3; D possibly corresponds to TRBD1 (6 bases). Germline CDR1 and CDR2: MNHNS and SASEGT. The CDR3 contains 15 residues. Trimming left V 6 bases short and J 2 bases short, with 14 bases between. The chain's CDR3 is CASSAGGAPGNTIYF. The CDR3 DNA sequence: TGTGCCAGCAGCGCGGGGGGGGCGCCTGGAAACACCATATATTTT.

In DNA, the CDR3 is TGTGCCAGCAGTTCTGGGGCTACACCTACCGGGGAGCTGTTTTTT. It is translated as CASSSGATPTGELFF. J is TRBJ2-2 and V is TRBV5-4; weak D call: TRBD1 (5 bases). V was cut by 5 bases and J by 5 bases, with 16 bases left in between. Per germline, CDR1 SGHNT and CDR2 YYREEE (reference sequence). This CDR3 is 15 amino acids long.

The count of this clone is one. The V gene is TRBV19, the J gene TRBJ1-1; 10 bases fit TRBD1. This CDR3 comprises 14 residues. CDR1 and CDR2 (germline): LNHDA, SQIVND (reference sequence). Trimming at V came to 5 bases and at J to 6 bases, leaving 6 bases not matched to a gene. The CDR3 protein is CASSLGTGASEAFF. In nucleotides, the CDR3 is TGTGCCAGTAGTCTTGGGACAGGGGCATCTGAAGCTTTCTTT.

V gene TRBV11-2 combines with J gene TRBJ2-7; 8 positions agree with TRBD2. The V gene's germline CDR1 is SGHAT and CDR2 FQNNGV. The CDR3 extends over 16 amino acids. The ends lost 7 bases at V and 0 bases at J; junction bases unmatched: 11. The CDR3 loop reads CASKGLAGQSSYEQYF. CDR3 DNA: TGTGCCAGCAAAGGGCTAGCGGGCCAAAGCTCCTACGAGCAGTACTTC.